This paragraph reports one T cell receptor (beta chain). The data derive from a study of CD8 T cells in ankylosing spondylitis. TCRdb re-analysed the 5' RACE reads in MiXCR, keeping a single row per CDR3 protein. The table shows about 200,000 distinct CDR3 sequences, with more than 10% occurring only once. The specimen sequenced was blood, either unsorted or a sorted T cell fraction (not recorded which). The TCR was taken from a male donor with ankylosing spondylitis or in good health (not recorded which).

The CDR3 region is CSVEAREAGYTF. The CDR3 region has the DNA TGCAGCGTTGAAGCAAGGGAGGCGGGCTACACCTTC. The chain employs TRBV29-1 and TRBJ1-2, with no clear D. This CDR3 contains 12 residues. Germline V gene sequence: CDR1 SQVTM, CDR2 ANQGSEA. Trimming took off 1 base at V and 8 bases at J, with 11 bases between the two ends.